This paragraph covers one T cell receptor (beta chain) sequence. Original processing notes: The assay estimated nucleated cells by amplifying reference gene primers. Sequencing used immunoSEQ multiplex PCR; TCRdb keeps in-frame clones, though not all of them. For V, J and clone size, that table is used; D and trimming come from the DNA. The sample has under 150,000 clones, 85% to 90% seen once. Between the trimmed V and J ends, which lost 0 bases and 8 bases, there was a span of 11 bases. The CDR3 length is 13 residues. Germline CDR1 and CDR2: LGHDT and YNNKEL (reference sequence). The sample originates from a study of blood T cell repertoires in COVID-19.

The chain joins TRBV3-1 (or the pseudogene TRBV3-2) to TRBJ2-7; D gene uncertain. This sequence was found in a woman aged 60-75 years with active COVID-19. Source material: peripheral blood. CDR3 loop: CASSQEGTTKQYF. The CDR3 DNA sequence: TGTGCCAGCAGCCAAGAGGGTACTACGAAGCAGTACTTC.